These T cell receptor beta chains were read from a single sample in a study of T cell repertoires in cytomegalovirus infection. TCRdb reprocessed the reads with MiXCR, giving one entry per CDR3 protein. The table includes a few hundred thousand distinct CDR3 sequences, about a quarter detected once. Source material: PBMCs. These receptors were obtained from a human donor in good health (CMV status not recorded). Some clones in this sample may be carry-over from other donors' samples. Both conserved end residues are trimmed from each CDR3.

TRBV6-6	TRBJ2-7	ASSKAGAGENYEQY
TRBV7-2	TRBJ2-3	ASSPPYTDTQY
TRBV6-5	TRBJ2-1	ASRRGGSSYNEQF
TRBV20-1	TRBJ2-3	SADRLSTDTQY
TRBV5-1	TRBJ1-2	ASSLVGDYGYT
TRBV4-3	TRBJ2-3	ASSARLSDTQY
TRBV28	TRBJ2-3	ASSPLGGSRDTQY
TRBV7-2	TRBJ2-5	ASSADPGTRGETQY
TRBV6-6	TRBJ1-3	ASRQQGALNTIY
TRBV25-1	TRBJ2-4	ASSESHTRARDIQY
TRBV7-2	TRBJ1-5	ASSLGSTDQPQH
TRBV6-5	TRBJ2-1	ASRGTSGAIEQF
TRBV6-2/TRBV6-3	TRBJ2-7	ASSYWDEQY
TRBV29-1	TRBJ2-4	SVRTSGVAKNIQY
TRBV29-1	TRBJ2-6	SVGESSGANVLT
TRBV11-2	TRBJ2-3	ASTLRINSGIPDTQY
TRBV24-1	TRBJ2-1	ATGLAGRYNEQF
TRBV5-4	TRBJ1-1	ASSLEPGGGTEAF
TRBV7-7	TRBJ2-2	ASSLRTSGRAPGELF
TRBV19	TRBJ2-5	ASSIRTSRETQY
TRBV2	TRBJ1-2	ASSAGGAYVYT
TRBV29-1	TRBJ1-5	SVATGADNQPQH
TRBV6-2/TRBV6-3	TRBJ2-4	ASSDSLDAKNIQY
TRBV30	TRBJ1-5	AWSPGTLTKPQH
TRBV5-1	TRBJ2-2	ASSLVEGPGELF
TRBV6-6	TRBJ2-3	ASTETDARSPQY
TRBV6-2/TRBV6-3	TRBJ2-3	ASSRRLAGVQDTQY
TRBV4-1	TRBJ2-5	ASSKPGDQETQY
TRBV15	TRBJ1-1	ATSTPGQMNTEAF
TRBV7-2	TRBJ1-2	ASSGSGTSNYGYT
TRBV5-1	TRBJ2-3	ASSFWTSGTSRDTQY
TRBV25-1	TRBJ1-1	ASSTGVYTAF
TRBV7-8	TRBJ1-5	ASSFSPISYSNQPQH
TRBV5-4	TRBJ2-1	ASSPRETSSEQF
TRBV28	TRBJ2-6	ASSTVTRPDVLT
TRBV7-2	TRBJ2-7	ASSLAVSVYEQY
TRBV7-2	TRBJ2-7	ASSLVAQSYEQY
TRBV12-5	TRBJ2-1	ASGLVVDRQVGEQF
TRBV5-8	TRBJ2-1	ASSSQGWFRDDEQF
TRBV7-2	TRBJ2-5	ASMVSGVQETQY
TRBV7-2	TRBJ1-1	ASSTDSYTEAF
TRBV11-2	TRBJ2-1	ASSKATIPGTSGITEQF
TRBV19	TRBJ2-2	ASSSRALNTGELF
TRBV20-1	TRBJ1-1	SARGVGRANTEAF
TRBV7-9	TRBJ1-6	ASSSTRPASSPLH
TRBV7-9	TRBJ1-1	ASSLDQFTEAF
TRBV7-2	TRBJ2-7	ASSLAVKADYEQY